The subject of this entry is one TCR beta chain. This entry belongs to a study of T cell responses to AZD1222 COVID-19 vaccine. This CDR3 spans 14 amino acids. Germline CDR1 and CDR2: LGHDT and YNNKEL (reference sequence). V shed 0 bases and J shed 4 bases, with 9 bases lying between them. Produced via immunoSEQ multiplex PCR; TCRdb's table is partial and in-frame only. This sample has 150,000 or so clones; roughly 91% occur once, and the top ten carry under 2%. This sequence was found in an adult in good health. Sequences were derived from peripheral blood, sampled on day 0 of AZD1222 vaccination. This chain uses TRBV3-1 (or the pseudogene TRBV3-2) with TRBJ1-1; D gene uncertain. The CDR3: CASSQDLGLTEAFF. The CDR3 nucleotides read TGTGCCAGCAGCCAAGATTTGGGCCTCACTGAAGCTTTCTTT.